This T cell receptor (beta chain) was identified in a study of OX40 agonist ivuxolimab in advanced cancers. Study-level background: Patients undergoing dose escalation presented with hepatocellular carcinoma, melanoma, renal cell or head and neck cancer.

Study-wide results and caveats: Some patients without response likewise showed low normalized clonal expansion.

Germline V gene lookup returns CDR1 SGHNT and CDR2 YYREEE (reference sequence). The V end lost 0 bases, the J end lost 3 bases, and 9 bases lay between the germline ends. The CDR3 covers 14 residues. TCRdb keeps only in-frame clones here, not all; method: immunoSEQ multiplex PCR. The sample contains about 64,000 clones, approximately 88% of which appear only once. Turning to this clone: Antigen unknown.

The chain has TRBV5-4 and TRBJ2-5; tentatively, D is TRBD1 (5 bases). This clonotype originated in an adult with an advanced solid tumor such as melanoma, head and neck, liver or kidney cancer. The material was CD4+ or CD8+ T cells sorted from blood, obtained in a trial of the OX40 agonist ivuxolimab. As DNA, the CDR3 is TGTGCCAGCAGCTTGGAGGGCAGGGAAGAGACCCAGTACTTC. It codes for CASSLEGREETQYF.